Given below is one TCR beta chain in context. Its specificity is not known. The data derive from a study of T-cell memory formation after mild COVID-19. With 0 bases removed from V and 1 base from J, the gap between germline ends came to 14 bases. This CDR3 spans 18 amino acids. Looked up from germline, CDR1 is SGHRS and CDR2 is YFSETQ. Constant-segment primers served in 5'RACE that generated TCR alpha and TCR beta cDNA libraries bearing sample barcodes and UMIs. TCRdb redid the calling of the 5' RACE reads with MiXCR, one entry per CDR3 protein. The sample has 450,000 to 650,000 distinct CDR3 sequences, about 20% seen once. Study-level findings and limits: CD4+ clones that contracted lay mainly in CM and EM; CD8+ ones lay in EMRA. Clones that contracted from day 15 to 85 were balanced CD4/CD8, while later expanders leaned CD4+. There were some responding clones in pre-infection memory, which suggested that cross-reactive memory had joined.

The TCR sequence derives from an adult woman who had mild COVID-19 (a few samples of this study predate the infection). Cell type and time point are not known. The sequencing sample was made of PBMCs or a T cell subset sorted from them (not recorded which). V gene TRBV5-1 combines with J gene TRBJ2-6, with D perhaps TRBD2 (6 bases). The CDR3 nucleotides are TGCGCCAGCAGCTTGGACGGGCAGGGAGGTTCTGGGGCCAACGTCCTGACTTTC. This translates into CASSLDGQGGSGANVLTF.